The 32 T cell receptor beta chains below were found in one sample sequenced in a study of T cells in tuberculosis (dated by TCRdb to the late 2010s). The library came from the immunoSEQ multiplex PCR assay. TCRdb took over this immuneACCESS table, retaining in-frame rearrangements with V and J assigned. Such tables are incomplete; in checked studies, under half of the missing clones stem from an unresolved V gene, and the remainder is unexplained. Across this sample there are 20,000 to 30,000 clones, with about 95% seen only once. 9.4% of the sample is in the top ten clones. The sequenced material came from PBMCs. The receptor source for this set is a donor aged 10 to 29 with latent tuberculosis or without tuberculosis infection.

The rearrangement uses TRBV4-1 and TRBJ1-1, with D maybe TRBD1 (5 bases). Looked up from germline, CDR1 is MGHRA and CDR2 is YSYEKL. The CDR3 sequence is 16 residues long. Trimming left V 2 bases short and J 11 bases short, with 24 bases between. The CDR3 nucleotides read TGCGCCAGCAGCCAAAAAAAACTCCGGGGGACCGGTAGGGCTTTCTTT. Residues: CASSQKKLRGTGRAFF.

V is TRBV4-1 and J is TRBJ1-4; D uncertain. Germline CDR1 and CDR2: MGHRA and YSYEKL. The CDR3 sequence is 14 residues long. V lost 3 bases and J lost 4, with 9 bases in between. For the CDR3, the DNA is TGCGCCAGCAGCCAGACATACCTTAATGAAAAACTGTTTTTT. The encoded protein is CASSQTYLNEKLFF.

The chain joins TRBV7-8 to TRBJ1-2, with a possible D match to TRBD1 (5 bases). Germline V gene lookup returns CDR1 SGHVS and CDR2 FQNEAQ. The CDR3 runs 13 residues. Trimming stripped 0 bases from V and 8 bases from J, with 10 bases between. CDR3 protein: CASSLAQGGGYTF. The CDR3 DNA is TGTGCCAGCAGCTTAGCCCAGGGAGGAGGCTACACCTTC.

This clone was observed a few times. V is TRBV18 and J is TRBJ1-5, with 9 bases lining up with TRBD1. V trimming: 4 bases; J trimming: 4 bases; junction bases outside the gene matches: 5. The CDR3 totals 15 residues. The germline V gene encodes CDR1 KGHSH and CDR2 LQKENI. The CDR3 loop is CASSQTGQGNQPQHF. The CDR3 nucleotides read TGTGCCAGCTCACAGACGGGACAGGGAAATCAGCCCCAGCATTTT.

This rearrangement joins TRBV5-1 to TRBJ1-1, with D possibly TRBD1 on 5 matching bases. Trimming cost V 0 bases and J 6 bases, with 12 bases left between them. The CDR3 sequence is 14 residues long. The germline V gene encodes CDR1 SGHRS and CDR2 YFSETQ. The CDR3 sequence: CASSLVRGEAEAFF. The CDR3 nucleotides are TGCGCCAGCAGCTTGGTTCGGGGGGAAGCTGAAGCTTTCTTT.

The chain uses TRBV6-6 and TRBJ2-3; perhaps TRBD1 as D (5 bases). V lost 0 bases, J lost 7 bases, and 17 bases lay in between. This CDR3 has 16 amino acids. Germline-derived CDR1 and CDR2 are MNHNY and SVGAGI (reference sequence). The CDR3 DNA sequence: TGTGCCAGCAGTTACTCGACGGGTATGGGGCCCAATACGCAGTATTTT. Protein sequence: CASSYSTGMGPNTQYF.

This chain connects TRBV27 to TRBJ2-1, with 8 bases matching TRBD2. Per the germline V gene, CDR1 is MNHEY and CDR2 is SMNVEV (reference sequence). This CDR3 is built from 15 residues. Unmatched junction bases numbered 11, after V lost 7 bases and J lost 6 bases. The chain's CDR3 is CASTSGGPGVNEQFF. For the CDR3, the DNA is TGTGCCAGCACCTCGGGAGGGCCGGGGGTCAATGAGCAGTTCTTC.

The chain couples TRBV30 to TRBJ2-5; D might be TRBD2 (6 bases). The CDR3 is 15 amino acids. Trimming removed 0 bases at V and 3 bases at J, with 14 bases between. Germline CDR1 reads GTSNPN; CDR2 reads SVGIG (reference sequence). The DNA of the CDR3 is TGTGCCTGGAGTGTGCGGACTTGGGGGGAAGAGACCCAGTACTTC. This encodes CAWSVRTWGEETQYF.

The chain employs TRBV6-1 and TRBJ1-6, with D possibly being TRBD1 (6 bases). V was cut by 8 bases and J by 10 bases, with 15 bases left in between. CDR3 size: 13 residues. Germline V lookup: CDR1 MNHNS, CDR2 SASEGT. This chain's CDR3 is CASWSRGKSPLHF. For the CDR3, the DNA is TGTGCCAGCTGGAGCAGGGGTAAGTCACCCCTCCACTTT.

The rearrangement links TRBV9 to TRBJ1-1; D not certain. Germline V gene sequence: CDR1 SGDLS, CDR2 YYNGEE. V gave up 2 bases and J gave up 0 bases, with 5 bases separating them. This CDR3 region has 13 residues. The CDR3 protein is CASSVTLNTEAFF. Here the CDR3 DNA reads TGTGCCAGCAGCGTGACATTGAACACTGAAGCTTTCTTT.

The V and J genes are TRBV7-2 and TRBJ1-1; 10 nucleotides line up with TRBD1. CDR1 is SGHTA and CDR2 is FQGNSA in the germline V gene. This CDR3 is 15 amino acids long. The V and J ends lost 5 bases and 5 bases, in that order; junction bases with no gene match: 8. CDR3 residues: CASSPQTGGFTEAFF. CDR3 DNA sequence: TGTGCCAGCAGCCCACAGACAGGGGGCTTTACTGAAGCTTTCTTT.

Only one count was recorded for this clone. The genes are TRBV5-1 and TRBJ1-1, with D possibly matching TRBD1 (5 bases). Germline V gene data show CDR1 as SGHRS and CDR2 as YFSETQ. V dropped 1 base and J dropped 1 base, with 5 bases sitting between them. CDR3 length: 13 amino acids. CDR3 amino acids: CASSLTGNTEAFF. DNA for the CDR3: TGCGCCAGCAGCTTGACAGGGAACACTGAAGCTTTCTTT.

The J gene is TRBJ1-4, the V gene TRBV6-1; D ambiguous. There are 16 residues in the CDR3. V dropped 3 bases and J dropped 7 bases, with 18 bases sitting between them. From germline, CDR1 is MNHNS and CDR2 SASEGT. CDR3 region: CASSDEFGLTSEKLFF. The DNA for the CDR3 is TGTGCCAGCAGTGACGAGTTCGGACTCACCTCTGAAAAACTGTTTTTT.

The chain couples TRBV19 to TRBJ1-2; D gene unclear. Germline-derived CDR1 and CDR2 are LNHDA and SQIVND (reference sequence). The CDR3 loop spans 11 amino acids. The V end was cut by 10 bases, the J end by 4 bases, with 10 bases between. The CDR3 DNA reads as TGTGCCAAAGCCACGGGCTATGGCTACACCTTC. It specifies CAKATGYGYTF.

Concerning this clone: Other DNA variants within this sample encode the same CDR3. The rearrangement links TRBV11-1 to TRBJ1-6, with 7 bases fitting TRBD1. V was pared by 5 bases and J by 4 bases, with 2 bases of the junction left unmatched. The germline CDR1 and CDR2 sequences are SGHAT and FQDESV (reference sequence). This CDR3 spans 14 amino acids. The CDR3 bases are TGTGCCAGCAGCCCGGGACAGTATAATTCACCCCTCCACTTT. It encodes CASSPGQYNSPLHF.

The chain combines TRBV11-2 with TRBJ2-7; TRBD1 might be the D (7 bases). Per germline, CDR1 SGHAT and CDR2 FQNNGV. Trimming removed 0 bases from V and 7 bases from J, with 13 bases in between. The CDR3 totals 14 residues. The DNA for the CDR3 is TGTGCCAGCAGCTTAGAATCAGGGGGAGGTGAGCAGTACGTC. Protein product: CASSLESGGGEQYV.

This chain connects TRBV6-5 to TRBJ2-1; TRBD2 might be the D (7 bases). Trimming cost V 2 bases and J 8 bases, with 16 bases left between them. Per germline, CDR1 MNHEY and CDR2 SVGAGI. The CDR3 length is 15 residues. The chain's CDR3 is CASSYGGGARDEQFF. DNA for the CDR3: TGTGCCAGCAGTTACGGAGGGGGGGCCAGGGATGAGCAGTTCTTC.

This rearrangement joins TRBV4-2 to TRBJ1-2; tentative D call: TRBD1 (6 bases). Trimming pared 2 bases from V and 5 bases from J, leaving 18 bases between. The CDR3 is 16 amino acids. From germline, CDR1 is LGHNA and CDR2 YNFKEQ. CDR3 DNA: TGTGCCAGCAGCCAAAGGACCGGGGACACCTCATATGGCTACACCTTC. Protein sequence: CASSQRTGDTSYGYTF.

This rearrangement joins TRBV2 to TRBJ2-5; a possible D gene is TRBD1 (6 bases). The germline V gene encodes CDR1 SNHLY and CDR2 FYNNEI. This CDR3 is 12 amino acids long. Trimming removed 2 bases at V and 7 bases at J, with 8 bases between. The CDR3 sequence is CASSEQGTTQYF. The CDR3 DNA sequence: TGTGCCAGCAGTGAACAGGGGACGACCCAGTACTTC. Combining the CDR3 with reference TRBV2 and TRBJ2-5 gives the whole variable domain EPEVTQTPSHQVTQMGQEVILRCVPISNHLYFYWYRQILGQKVEFLVSFYNNEISEKSEIFDDQFSVERPDGSNFTLKIRSTKLEDSAMYFCASSEQGTTQYFGPGTRLLVL.

The J gene is TRBJ1-1, the V gene TRBV2; D not resolved. Germline assignment: CDR1 SNHLY and CDR2 FYNNEI. V was trimmed by 3 bases and J by 3 bases, leaving 8 bases between them. The CDR3 is 13 amino acids. CDR3 region: CASSDWAYTEAFF. The CDR3 coding sequence is TGTGCCAGCAGTGATTGGGCCTACACTGAAGCTTTCTTT.

V gene TRBV9 combines with J gene TRBJ1-1; no clear D. Germline V gene lookup returns CDR1 SGDLS and CDR2 YYNGEE. The CDR3 loop spans 14 amino acids. The V end was cut by 2 bases, the J end by 0 bases, with 8 bases between. CDR3 coding DNA: TGTGCCAGCAGCGTGGAGGCCTTGAACACTGAAGCTTTCTTT. Its translation: CASSVEALNTEAFF.

This clone was counted only a few times. V is TRBV15 and J is TRBJ2-5; tentatively, D is TRBD1 (5 bases). V was cut by 0 bases and J by 2 bases, with 10 bases left in between. Germline V CDR1 and CDR2: LNHNV, YYDKDF (reference sequence). This CDR3 comprises 15 residues. The CDR3 DNA reads TGTGCCACCAGCAGAGATAGGGGTAGGCAAGAGACCCAGTACTTC. Protein sequence: CATSRDRGRQETQYF.

The chain is built from TRBV5-1 and TRBJ1-3; no firm D call. Germline V lookup: CDR1 SGHRS, CDR2 YFSETQ. The ends were cut back, 0 bases at V and 4 bases at J, with 11 bases in the middle. CDR3 length: 15 residues. CDR3 amino acids: CASSLAGGRGNTIYF. The CDR3 region has the DNA TGCGCCAGCAGCTTGGCCGGAGGGAGAGGAAACACCATATATTTT.

This chain uses TRBV5-4 with TRBJ2-6, with 11 nucleotides matching TRBD1. The CDR3 is 20 amino acids. J was trimmed by 0 bases and V by 1 base; bases with no gene match: 9. Per the germline V gene, CDR1 is SGHNT and CDR2 is YYREEE (reference sequence). CDR3 coding DNA: TGTGCCAGCAGCTTGCCCGGGACAGGGGGTTCCCCCTCTGGGGCCAACGTCCTGACTTTC. It translates to CASSLPGTGGSPSGANVLTF.

CDR3 DNA sequence: TGTGCCAGCAGTGAAGCTAGTAGCGGGGGGGCTAGGGAGCTGTTTTTT. Translation gives CASSEASSGGARELFF. This chain links TRBV6-1 with TRBJ2-2; TRBD2 matches at 11 bases. CDR3 length: 16 amino acids. The V gene's germline CDR1 is MNHNS and CDR2 SASEGT. The V and J ends lost 0 bases and 9 bases, in that order; junction bases with no gene match: 6.

The gene calls are TRBV29-1 and TRBJ2-3; D perhaps matches TRBD1 (6 bases). This CDR3 contains 15 residues. V dropped 4 bases and J dropped 0 bases, with 14 bases sitting between them. CDR1 SQVTM and CDR2 ANQGSEA come from the germline V gene. The CDR3 coding sequence is TGCAGCGTTGTGAGGGTGACAGGCAGCACAGATACGCAGTATTTT. It codes for CSVVRVTGSTDTQYF.

This clone ranks as large. This chain links TRBV11-1 with TRBJ2-7; 8 nucleotides agree with TRBD1. V was pared by 3 bases and J by 3 bases, with 1 base of the junction left unmatched. The CDR3 extends over 13 amino acids. Germline V CDR1 and CDR2: SGHAT, FQDESV (reference sequence). CDR3 nucleotides: TGTGCCAGCAGCTTTGGGACAGGCTACGAGCAGTACTTC. The encoded protein is CASSFGTGYEQYF.

The chain links TRBV4-2 to TRBJ1-1, with D perhaps matching TRBD1 (5 bases). CDR1 and CDR2 from the germline V gene are LGHNA and YNFKEQ. V was cut by 7 bases and J by 3 bases, with 21 bases left in between. The length of the CDR3 is 16 residues. Here the CDR3 reads CASIPGEGSGYTEAFF. The DNA for the CDR3 is TGTGCCAGCATCCCGGGGGAGGGGTCGGGGTACACTGAAGCTTTCTTT.

This chain connects TRBV27 to TRBJ1-5, with 7 bases aligning to TRBD1. Germline loops: CDR1 MNHEY, CDR2 SMNVEV (reference sequence). V shed 6 bases and J 2 bases; nucleotides not matched to a gene: 4. This CDR3 has 14 residues. In nucleotides, the CDR3 is TGTGCCAGCAGGGCTCAGGGGGGCAATCAGCCCCAGCATTTT. This translates into CASRAQGGNQPQHF.

This chain joins TRBV9 and TRBJ2-6; 12 nucleotides match TRBD1. V trimming: 4 bases; J trimming: 1 base; junction bases outside the gene matches: 6. Germline V gives CDR1 SGDLS, CDR2 YYNGEE. The CDR3 consists of 18 residues. The CDR3 spells CASSLGTGGRSGANVLTF. CDR3 coding DNA: TGTGCCAGCAGCCTGGGGACAGGGGGCCGTTCTGGGGCCAACGTCCTGACTTTC.

CDR3 nucleotide sequence: TGTGCCAGCAGCCCCATAGGGACTTTCTACAATGAGCAGTTCTTC. Encoded protein: CASSPIGTFYNEQFF. The chain combines TRBV2 with TRBJ2-1, with D maybe TRBD2 (6 bases). The CDR3 totals 15 residues. Germline V gene data show CDR1 as SNHLY and CDR2 as FYNNEI. With 6 bases removed from V and 3 bases from J, the gap between germline ends came to 15 bases.

V and J are TRBV2 and TRBJ1-1; 9 nucleotides agree with TRBD1. The length of the CDR3 is 15 residues. CDR1 SNHLY and CDR2 FYNNEI come from the germline V gene. V lost 6 bases, J lost 4 bases, and 9 bases stayed unmatched. The CDR3 sequence is CASRQRTGVGTEAFF. The CDR3 DNA follows: TGTGCCAGCAGACAACGGACAGGGGTAGGCACTGAAGCTTTCTTT.